This T cell receptor beta chain was sequenced in a study of identifying expanded T cells in peripheral blood (dated by TCRdb to the late 2010s). With regard to the full study: Separate aliquots of the same genomic DNA pool were sequenced to produce technical replicates, and four replicates were compared in pairs.

The immunoSEQ Assay, which relies on bias-controlled multiplex PCR amplification of genomic DNA, was used to profile TCRbeta CDR3 regions. The original methods were these. The absolute abundance of each unique TCRbeta CDR3 region was quantified after sequences were collapsed and filtered. Differential abundance was assessed using a binomial (Fisher-equivalent) model and a beta-binomial model in which time-dependent variance fitted from healthy donors was added. Clones with fewer than 5 combined templates were removed, and a clone was called differentially abundant if the clone's Benjamini-Hochberg FDR was below 0.01. The form v = (b*log(k)+a)^2 was used to model beta-binomial variance as a function of total template count across the two samples. TCRdb re-hosts the immuneACCESS table, in-frame sequences only. Its copies lack some clones; in the studies checked, an unresolved V gene accounts for under half of them, and the cause for the rest is not known. D and trimming were read from the DNA, whereas the V and J calls and clone size are those reported in that table. The sample table holds around 94,000 clones, of which 88% were seen once. The ten largest clones represent around an eighth of the sample.

Trimming costs V 0 bases and J 1 base, and their ends lie 7 bases apart. Via the germline V gene, CDR1 is SGDLS and CDR2 YYNGEE. The CDR3, cysteine through phenylalanine, is 14 amino acids long. The read is trimmed to its CDR3 DNA, 42 bases read in frame from base 1. No immune events, such as infections, were documented for the healthy donors during the collection period. To calibrate time-dependent variance in a beta-binomial model of T-cell clone differential abundance, blood repertoires from healthy donors were used as a training cohort. The training cohort was composed of 10 or so healthy donors, 3 female and 7 male. Donor ages ranged from about 29 to 70 years, with an average of about 40 years. Whole blood from each healthy donor was obtained from a commercial supplier and was collected at three time points around 2 weeks apart. For immunosequencing, genomic DNA was extracted from whole blood that had not been sorted.

This clone has a handful of counts. No antigen is known for it. The input lacks base qualities; no much larger clone sits a single base away. Overall study outcomes, separate from this receptor: The binomial model flagged 0.9 to 1.5 differentially abundant clones between technical replicates, compared with roughly 17 over around two weeks and roughly 19 over about 4 weeks. The beta-binomial model significantly reduced the number of clones called differentially abundant and the false-positive rate across all healthy-donor time intervals. Variance in clone template counts between approximately 2-week samples significantly increased with total template count across all healthy donors. The authors expected biological variance in healthy repertoires might increase further over much longer intervals such as months to years.

The V and J segments used are TRBV9 and TRBJ1-1; the D segment cannot be called with confidence. The sample taken for sequencing was blood. This clonotype was sampled from a person aged 18 to 75 in good health. The bases are TGTGCCAGCAGCGTAGACTCTGCGAACACTGAAGCTTTCTTT. Its amino acids are CASSVDSANTEAFF.